This T cell receptor beta chain was obtained from a study of vaccination effects on CD4 cells after COVID-19. Overall study context: Before sequencing took place, the ViraFEST assay used viral peptide pools to expand antigen-specific CD4+ T cells. Sampling occurred a median 72 days post second dose, range 14 to 241.

The count of this clone is one. Antigen specificity is unknown. The CDR3 has 13 residues. Trimming took 2 bases from V and 7 from J, leaving 9 bases between them. Germline V lookup: CDR1 MDHEN, CDR2 SYDVKM. Following 10 days of culture, CD4+ T cells were isolated. Participants were vaccinated with two doses of either the BNT162b2 or mRNA-1273 vaccine. Vaccine recipients had no previous SARS-CoV-2 infection; their nucleocapsid antibodies were negative. The data were produced by immunoSEQ multiplex PCR, yet TCRdb's version contains in-frame clones alone and is incomplete. The table has tens of thousands of clones, around 69% seen once. Study results and caveats: Convalescent patients were scarce in the study, and it lacked early post-infection timepoints.

The chain uses TRBV28 and TRBJ2-1, with a tentative D call TRBD2 (6 bases). The input for sequencing was CD4+ T cells from PBMCs cultured without peptide, taken after COVID-19 vaccination. This clonotype was obtained from a human donor who received a COVID-19 vaccine. The CDR3 sequence is CASSLGGYNEQFF. The CDR3 DNA is TGTGCCAGCAGTTTAGGGGGGTATAATGAGCAGTTCTTC.